This T cell receptor (beta chain) was sequenced for a study of Ad26.COV2.S vaccination and SARS-CoV-2 variants. Treatment described: roughly 18 received Ad26.COV2.S at low or high dose, single or two shots; 5 received placebo; per-sample allocation not given. Specimen acquisition occurred on day 63 following the initial vaccine or placebo injection. TCRdb's table, derived via immunoSEQ multiplex PCR, lists solely in-frame clones and lacks some. The sample holds around 450,000 clones, roughly 89% seen once. This clone was seen just once. V lost 4 bases and J lost 5; bases outside the gene matches: 9. CDR3 length equals 15 residues. Germline loops: CDR1 MDHEN, CDR2 SYDVKM.

The chain employs TRBV28 and TRBJ1-2, with 8 bases aligning to TRBD1. The material was peripheral blood, obtained in a trial of Ad26.COV2.S vaccine versus placebo. The clonotype was recovered from a person aged 18-60 years who received the Ad26.COV2.S COVID-19 vaccine or a placebo. The CDR3 DNA follows: TGTGCCAGCAGTTCCTACCCCCGGGACAGGTATGGCTACACCTTC. Translated: CASSSYPRDRYGYTF.